Listed below are T cell receptor beta chains from one sample, sequenced in a study of T cell clusters in autoimmune cytopenias. TCRdb reprocessed the multiplex PCR reads and reports one entry per CDR3 protein, with no DNA. The sample table sets out 8,300 or so distinct CDR3 sequences. The sample taken for sequencing was peripheral blood. The receptors originated from a human donor with an autoimmune cytopenia or autoimmune hepatitis (not recorded which). Both conserved end residues are part of each CDR3. The order of the fields is V gene, J gene, clone size, CDR3 protein. Size tells how often a clone was seen (once, few, many) or the class of an expanded clone, and some rows leave it out.

v_gene: TRBV15
j_gene: TRBJ1-4
abundance: medium-sized
CDR3aa: CATSKGGHTNEKLFF

v_gene: TRBV6-6
j_gene: TRBJ2-7
abundance: medium-sized
CDR3aa: CASSFGLAGGYEQYF

v_gene: TRBV20-1
j_gene: TRBJ1-2
abundance: medium-sized
CDR3aa: CSASTGLSYGYTF

v_gene: TRBV6-6
j_gene: TRBJ2-7
abundance: medium-sized
CDR3aa: CASTPEGGSYEQYF

v_gene: TRBV20-1
j_gene: TRBJ1-1
abundance: medium-sized
CDR3aa: CSPPGRNTEAFF

v_gene: TRBV15
j_gene: TRBJ2-1
abundance: .
CDR3aa: CATSADRGSNEQFF

v_gene: TRBV20-1
j_gene: TRBJ2-1
abundance: .
CDR3aa: CSASWIMGRYNEQFF

v_gene: TRBV6-2/TRBV6-3
j_gene: TRBJ2-1
abundance: .
CDR3aa: CASRLQGKSSYNEQFF

v_gene: TRBV7-9
j_gene: TRBJ1-1
abundance: .
CDR3aa: CALAAIPRNTEAFF

v_gene: TRBV11-1
j_gene: TRBJ1-3
abundance: .
CDR3aa: CASSRSTGEDTIYF

v_gene: TRBV28
j_gene: TRBJ1-1
abundance: .
CDR3aa: CASRRTANTEAFF

v_gene: TRBV9
j_gene: TRBJ1-1
abundance: .
CDR3aa: CASSPLSRTEAFF

v_gene: TRBV27
j_gene: TRBJ2-5
abundance: .
CDR3aa: CASSVGGQESGTQYF